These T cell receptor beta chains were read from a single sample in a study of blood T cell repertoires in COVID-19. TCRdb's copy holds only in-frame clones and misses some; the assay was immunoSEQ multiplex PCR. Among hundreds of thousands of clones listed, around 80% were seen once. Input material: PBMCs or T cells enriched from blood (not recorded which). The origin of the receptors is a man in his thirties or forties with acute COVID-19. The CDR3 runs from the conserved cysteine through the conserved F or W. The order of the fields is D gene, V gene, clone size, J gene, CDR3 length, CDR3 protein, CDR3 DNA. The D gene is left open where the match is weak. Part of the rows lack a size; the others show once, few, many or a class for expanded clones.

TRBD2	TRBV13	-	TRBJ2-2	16	CASSPRKSGSTGELFF	TGTGCCAGCAGCCCCCGTAAGAGCGGGAGCACCGGGGAGCTGTTTTTT
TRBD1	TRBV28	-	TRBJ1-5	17	CASSPRQGAPSNQPQHF	TGTGCCAGCAGCCCTAGACAGGGGGCTCCTAGCAATCAGCCCCAGCATTTT
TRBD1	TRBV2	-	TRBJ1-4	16	CASSAGTGRIYEKLFF	TGTGCCAGCAGTGCCGGGACAGGGAGGATATATGAAAAACTGTTTTTT
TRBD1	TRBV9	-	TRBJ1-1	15	CASSVADRMNTEAFF	TGTGCCAGCAGCGTAGCGGACAGGATGAACACTGAAGCTTTCTTT
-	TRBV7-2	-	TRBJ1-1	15	CASSSPTAGHTEAFF	TGTGCCAGCAGCTCCCCGACAGCCGGCCACACTGAAGCTTTCTTT
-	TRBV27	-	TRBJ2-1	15	CASSFAPRTGNEQFF	TGTGCCAGCAGTTTCGCCCCCCGGACTGGGAATGAGCAGTTCTTC
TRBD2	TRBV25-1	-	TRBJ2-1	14	CASHESGSFNEQFF	TGTGCCAGCCATGAAAGCGGGAGCTTCAATGAGCAGTTCTTC
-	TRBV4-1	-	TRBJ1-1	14	CASSQSGGWTEAFF	TGCGCCAGCAGCCAAAGTGGGGGGTGGACTGAAGCTTTCTTT
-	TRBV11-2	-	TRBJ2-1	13	CASSRSPGDEQFF	TGTGCCAGCAGCCGTTCCCCGGGGGATGAGCAGTTCTTC
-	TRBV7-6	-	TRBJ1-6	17	CASSTDARFSYNSPLHF	TGTGCCAGCAGCACAGACGCCAGGTTCTCCTATAATTCACCCCTCCACTTT
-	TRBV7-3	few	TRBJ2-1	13	CASSLKEDREQFF	TGTGCCAGCAGCTTAAAGGAGGATCGCGAGCAGTTCTTC
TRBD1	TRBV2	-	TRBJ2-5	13	CASKQGARETQYF	TGTGCCAGCAAACAGGGGGCGCGAGAGACCCAGTACTTC
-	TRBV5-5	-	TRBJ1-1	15	CASSPSAVMNTEAFF	TGTGCCAGCAGCCCCTCTGCAGTAATGAACACTGAAGCTTTCTTT
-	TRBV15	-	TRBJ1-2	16	CATSTDRLDSWDGYTF	TGTGCCACCAGCACCGATCGTTTGGACAGCTGGGACGGCTACACCTTC
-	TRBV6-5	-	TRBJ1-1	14	CASSFEGVNTEAFF	TGTGCCAGCAGTTTCGAAGGGGTGAACACTGAAGCTTTCTTT
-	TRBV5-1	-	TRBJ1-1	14	CATTRGTANTEAFF	TGCGCCACCACAAGGGGAACAGCAAACACTGAAGCTTTCTTT
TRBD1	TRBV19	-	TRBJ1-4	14	CASSRTGGYEKLFF	TGTGCCAGTAGTAGGACAGGGGGGTATGAAAAACTGTTTTTT
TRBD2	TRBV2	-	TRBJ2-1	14	CASTEGLAGNEQFF	TGTGCCAGCACCGAGGGACTAGCGGGGAATGAGCAGTTCTTC
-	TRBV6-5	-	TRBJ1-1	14	CASSYSTTGTEAFF	TGTGCCAGCAGTTACTCCACTACAGGGACTGAAGCTTTCTTT
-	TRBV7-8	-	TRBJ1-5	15	CASSPDRNSNQPQHF	TGTGCCAGCAGCCCGGACAGAAATAGCAATCAGCCCCAGCATTTT
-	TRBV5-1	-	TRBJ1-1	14	CASSNGQPNTEAFF	TGTGCCAGCAGCAACGGACAGCCAAACACTGAAGCTTTCTTT
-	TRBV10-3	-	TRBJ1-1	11	CAIRANTEAFF	TGTGCCATCAGGGCGAACACTGAAGCTTTCTTT
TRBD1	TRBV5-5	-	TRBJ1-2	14	CASSNTGGDYGYTF	TGTGCCAGCAGTAACACAGGGGGCGATTATGGCTACACCTTC
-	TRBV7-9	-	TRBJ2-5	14	CASSLQAMRETQYF	TGTGCCAGCAGCTTACAGGCGATGAGAGAGACCCAGTACTTC
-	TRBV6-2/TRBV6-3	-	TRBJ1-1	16	CASSLPRSHLNTEAFF	TGTGCCAGCAGTCTCCCCCGTTCACACCTGAACACTGAAGCTTTCTTT
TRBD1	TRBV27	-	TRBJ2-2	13	CAIRQGDTGELFF	TGTGCCATCCGACAGGGCGACACCGGGGAGCTGTTTTTT
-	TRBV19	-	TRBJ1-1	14	CASHYGGMNTEAFF	TGTGCCAGCCATTACGGAGGAATGAACACTGAAGCTTTCTTT
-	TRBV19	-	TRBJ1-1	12	CASSMGSTEAFF	TGTGCCAGTAGTATGGGGAGCACTGAAGCTTTCTTT
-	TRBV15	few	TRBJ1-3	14	CATSRDVAGHTIYF	TGTGCCACCAGCAGAGATGTCGCGGGGCACACCATATATTTT
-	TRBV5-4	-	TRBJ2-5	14	CASSFGAGQETQYF	TGTGCCAGCAGCTTTGGAGCAGGGCAAGAGACCCAGTACTTC
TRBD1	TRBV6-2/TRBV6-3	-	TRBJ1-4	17	CASSRQGAGPTNEKLFF	TGTGCCAGCAGCAGACAGGGGGCCGGTCCAACTAATGAAAAACTGTTTTTT
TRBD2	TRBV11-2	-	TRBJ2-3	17	CASSLGGLAGVRDTQYF	TGTGCCAGCAGCTTGGGTGGACTAGCGGGAGTTAGAGATACGCAGTATTTT
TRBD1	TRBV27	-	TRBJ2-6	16	CASSLAGGSGANVLTF	TGTGCCAGCAGTTTAGCAGGGGGCTCTGGGGCCAACGTCCTGACTTTC
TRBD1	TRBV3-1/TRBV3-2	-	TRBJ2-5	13	CASSQNRGETQYF	TGTGCCAGCAGCCAAAACAGGGGCGAGACCCAGTACTTC
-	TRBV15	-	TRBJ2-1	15	CATSRPSGAINEQFF	TGTGCCACCAGCAGACCATCAGGTGCGATCAATGAGCAGTTCTTC
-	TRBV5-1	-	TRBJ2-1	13	CASAEGWKFEQFF	TGTGCCAGCGCGGAGGGGTGGAAGTTTGAGCAGTTCTTC
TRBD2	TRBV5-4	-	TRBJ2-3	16	CASSGGLAGVSDTQYF	TGTGCCAGCAGCGGGGGACTAGCGGGAGTATCAGATACGCAGTATTTT
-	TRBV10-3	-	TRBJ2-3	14	CAIGVSGGENTQYF	TGTGCCATCGGGGTAAGCGGAGGTGAGAATACGCAGTATTTT
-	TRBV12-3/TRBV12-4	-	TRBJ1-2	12	CASSGGVYGYTF	TGTGCCAGCAGTGGGGGCGTCTATGGCTACACCTTC
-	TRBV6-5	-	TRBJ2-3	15	CASSRGFQREDTQYF	TGTGCCAGCAGTAGAGGCTTCCAACGGGAAGATACGCAGTATTTT
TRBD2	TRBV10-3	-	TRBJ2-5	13	CAIGLAMEETQYF	TGTGCCATCGGACTAGCGATGGAAGAGACCCAGTACTTC
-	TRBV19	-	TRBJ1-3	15	CASSIQGSSGNTIYF	TGTGCCAGTAGTATCCAGGGGAGCTCTGGAAACACCATATATTTT
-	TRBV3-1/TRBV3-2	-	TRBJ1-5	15	CASSQVPTRNQPQHF	TGTGCCAGCAGCCAAGTTCCGACTAGAAATCAGCCCCAGCATTTT
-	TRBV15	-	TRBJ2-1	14	CATSRATGGNEQFF	TGTGCCACCAGCAGAGCAACAGGCGGCAATGAGCAGTTCTTC
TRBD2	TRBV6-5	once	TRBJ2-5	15	CASSRGLAGAETQYF	TGTGCCAGCAGCCGAGGACTAGCGGGCGCAGAGACCCAGTACTTC
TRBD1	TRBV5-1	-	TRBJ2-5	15	CASSSGTGGQETQYF	TGCGCCAGCAGCTCCGGGACAGGGGGCCAAGAGACCCAGTACTTC
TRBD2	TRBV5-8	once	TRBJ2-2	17	CASSSPSGSKVTGELFF	TGTGCCAGCAGCTCGCCTAGCGGGAGTAAGGTGACCGGGGAGCTGTTTTTT
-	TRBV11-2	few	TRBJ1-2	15	CASSLGGPLGGGYTF	TGTGCCAGCAGCTTAGGGGGCCCCTTGGGAGGAGGCTACACCTTC
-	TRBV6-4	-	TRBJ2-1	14	CASSETGSYNEQFF	TGTGCCAGCAGTGAAACGGGCTCCTACAATGAGCAGTTCTTC
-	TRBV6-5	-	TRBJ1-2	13	CAIGQPISYGYTF	TGTGCCATAGGACAGCCAATTTCCTATGGCTACACCTTC
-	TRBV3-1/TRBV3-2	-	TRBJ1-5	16	CASSQDVAGSNQPQHF	TGTGCCAGCAGCCAAGATGTGGCAGGGAGCAATCAGCCCCAGCATTTT
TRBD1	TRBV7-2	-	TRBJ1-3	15	CASSLGGTGVNTIYF	TGTGCCAGCAGCTTAGGGGGGACAGGGGTTAATACCATATATTTT
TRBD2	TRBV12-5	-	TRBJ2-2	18	CASGALGAGGANTGELFF	TGTGCTAGTGGAGCCTTGGGGGCGGGAGGGGCGAACACCGGGGAGCTGTTTTTT
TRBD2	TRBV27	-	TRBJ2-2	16	CASGAPSGVNTGELFF	TGTGCCAGCGGAGCCCCAAGCGGGGTGAACACCGGGGAGCTGTTTTTT
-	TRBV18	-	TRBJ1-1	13	CASSLAEGAEAFF	TGTGCCAGCTCACTAGCCGAGGGGGCTGAAGCTTTCTTT
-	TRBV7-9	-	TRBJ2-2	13	CASPGSNTGELFF	TGTGCCAGCCCGGGATCGAACACCGGGGAGCTGTTTTTT
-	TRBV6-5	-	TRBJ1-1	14	CASRPTGRFTEAFF	TGTGCCAGCAGACCTACGGGTAGGTTCACTGAAGCTTTCTTT
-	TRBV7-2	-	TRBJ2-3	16	CASSLVTPRGTDTQYF	TGTGCCAGCAGCTTAGTCACACCGAGGGGCACAGATACGCAGTATTTT
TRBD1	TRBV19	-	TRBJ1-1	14	CASSIVRGRSEAFF	TGTGCCAGTAGTATAGTCAGGGGGCGGTCTGAAGCTTTCTTT
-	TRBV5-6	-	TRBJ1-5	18	CASSRTSHILRSNQPQHF	TGTGCCAGCAGCCGTACTAGTCACATTCTCCGTTCGAATCAGCCCCAGCATTTT